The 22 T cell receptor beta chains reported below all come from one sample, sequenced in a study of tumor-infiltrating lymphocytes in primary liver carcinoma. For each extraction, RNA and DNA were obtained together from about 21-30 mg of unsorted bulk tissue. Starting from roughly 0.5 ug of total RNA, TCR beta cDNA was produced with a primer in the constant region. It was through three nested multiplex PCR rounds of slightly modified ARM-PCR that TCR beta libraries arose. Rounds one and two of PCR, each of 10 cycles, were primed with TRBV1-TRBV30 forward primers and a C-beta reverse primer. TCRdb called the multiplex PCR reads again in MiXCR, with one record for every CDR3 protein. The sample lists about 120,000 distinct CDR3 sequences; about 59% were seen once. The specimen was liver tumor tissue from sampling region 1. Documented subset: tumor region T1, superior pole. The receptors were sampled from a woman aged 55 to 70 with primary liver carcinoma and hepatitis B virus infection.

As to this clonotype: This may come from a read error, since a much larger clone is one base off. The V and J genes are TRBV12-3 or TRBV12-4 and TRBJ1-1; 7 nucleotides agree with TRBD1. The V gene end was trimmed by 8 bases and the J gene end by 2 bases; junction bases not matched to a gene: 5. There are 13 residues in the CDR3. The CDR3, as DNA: TGTGCCAGCCAAGGGACAGATAACACTGAAGCTTTCTTT. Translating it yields CASQGTDNTEAFF.

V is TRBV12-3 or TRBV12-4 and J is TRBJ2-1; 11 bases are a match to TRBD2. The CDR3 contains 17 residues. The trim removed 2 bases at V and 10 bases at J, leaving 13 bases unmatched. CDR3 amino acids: CASSLFVGTSGRREQFF. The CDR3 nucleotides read TGTGCCAGCAGTTTATTCGTCGGGACTAGCGGTCGGCGGGAGCAGTTCTTC.

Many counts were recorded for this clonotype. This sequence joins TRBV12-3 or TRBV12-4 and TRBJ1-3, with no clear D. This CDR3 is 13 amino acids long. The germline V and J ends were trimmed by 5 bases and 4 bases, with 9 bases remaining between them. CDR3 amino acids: CASSLLGGNTIYF. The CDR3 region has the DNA TGTGCCAGCAGTCTATTGGGAGGAAACACCATATATTTT.

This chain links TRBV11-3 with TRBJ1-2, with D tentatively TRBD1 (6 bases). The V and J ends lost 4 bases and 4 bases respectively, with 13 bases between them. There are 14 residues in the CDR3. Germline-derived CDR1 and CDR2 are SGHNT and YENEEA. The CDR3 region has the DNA TGTGCCAGCAGCTCAGCCGGACAGAGCTATGGCTACACCTTC. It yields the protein CASSSAGQSYGYTF.

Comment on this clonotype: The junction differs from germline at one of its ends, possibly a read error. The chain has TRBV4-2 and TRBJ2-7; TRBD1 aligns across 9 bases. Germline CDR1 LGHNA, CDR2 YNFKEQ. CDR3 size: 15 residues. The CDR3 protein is CANSARQGEGYEQYF. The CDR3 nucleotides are TGTGCCAACAGCGCCAGACAGGGGGAGGGGTACGAGCAGTACTTC.

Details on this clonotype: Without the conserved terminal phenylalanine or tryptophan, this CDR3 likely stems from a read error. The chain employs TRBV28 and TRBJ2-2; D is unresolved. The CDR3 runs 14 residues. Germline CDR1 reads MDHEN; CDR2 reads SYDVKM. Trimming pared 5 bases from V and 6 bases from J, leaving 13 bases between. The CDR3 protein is CASSPASLSGELFY. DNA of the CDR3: TGTGCCAGCAGTCCGGCCTCTTTGTCCGGGGAGCTGTTTTAT.

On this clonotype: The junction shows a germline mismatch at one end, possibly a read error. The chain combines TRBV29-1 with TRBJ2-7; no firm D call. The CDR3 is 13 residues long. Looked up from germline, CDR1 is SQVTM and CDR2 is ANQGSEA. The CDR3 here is CSALRYSAYEQYF. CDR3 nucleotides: TGCAGCGCCCTCCGGTACAGCGCCTACGAACAGTACTTC.

Written as DNA, the CDR3 is TGTGCCAGCAGTTCCGTCGGGACGAGAGAGACCCAGTACTTC. Protein product: CASSSVGTRETQYF. The V gene is TRBV28, the J gene TRBJ2-5; TRBD1 or TRBD2 may be the D gene (5 bases each). The CDR3 length is 14 residues. Germline V CDR1 and CDR2: MDHEN, SYDVKM. The V end was cut by 4 bases, the J end by 4 bases, with 13 bases between.

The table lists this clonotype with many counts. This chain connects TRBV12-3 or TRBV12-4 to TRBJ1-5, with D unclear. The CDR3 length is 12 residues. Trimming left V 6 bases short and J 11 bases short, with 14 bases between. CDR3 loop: CASSLSPGAQHF. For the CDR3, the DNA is TGTGCCAGCAGCCTCTCACCTGGGGCCCAGCATTTT.

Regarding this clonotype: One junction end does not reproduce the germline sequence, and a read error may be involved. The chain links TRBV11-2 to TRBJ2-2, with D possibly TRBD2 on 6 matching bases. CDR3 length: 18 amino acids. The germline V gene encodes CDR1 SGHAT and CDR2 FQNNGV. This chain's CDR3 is CASSLIWGDPKDTGELSF. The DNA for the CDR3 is TGTGCGAGCAGCTTAATTTGGGGGGACCCCAAGGATACCGGGGAGCTGTCTTTT.

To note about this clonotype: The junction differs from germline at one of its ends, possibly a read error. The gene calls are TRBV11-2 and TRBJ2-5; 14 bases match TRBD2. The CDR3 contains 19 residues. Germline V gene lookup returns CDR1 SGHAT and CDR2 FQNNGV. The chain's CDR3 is CVSSQSAGLAGGGRETQYF. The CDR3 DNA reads TGTGTCAGCAGCCAATCCGCCGGACTAGCGGGAGGTGGGCGAGAGACCCAGTACTTC.

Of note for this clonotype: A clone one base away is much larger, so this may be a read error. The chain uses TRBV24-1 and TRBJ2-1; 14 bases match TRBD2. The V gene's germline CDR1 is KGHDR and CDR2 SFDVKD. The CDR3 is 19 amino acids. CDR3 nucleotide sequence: TGTGCCACCAGTGACCCTGGGACTAGCGGGAGAAACGGCTACAATGAGAAGTTCTTC. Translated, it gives CATSDPGTSGRNGYNEKFF.

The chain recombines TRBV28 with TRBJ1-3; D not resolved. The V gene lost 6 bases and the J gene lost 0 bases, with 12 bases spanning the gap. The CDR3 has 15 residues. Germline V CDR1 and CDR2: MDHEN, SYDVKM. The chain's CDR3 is CASRDDRNSGNTIYF. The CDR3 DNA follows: TGTGCCAGCAGAGACGACCGGAACTCTGGAAACACCATATATTTT.

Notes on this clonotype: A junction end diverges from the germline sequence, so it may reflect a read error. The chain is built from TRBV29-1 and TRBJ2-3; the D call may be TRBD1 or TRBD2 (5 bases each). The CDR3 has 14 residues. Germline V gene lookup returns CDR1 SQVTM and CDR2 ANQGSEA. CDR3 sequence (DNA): TGCAGCGTTGAAGACCCCACCCAGGGAGATATGCAGTATTTT. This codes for CSVEDPTQGDMQYF.

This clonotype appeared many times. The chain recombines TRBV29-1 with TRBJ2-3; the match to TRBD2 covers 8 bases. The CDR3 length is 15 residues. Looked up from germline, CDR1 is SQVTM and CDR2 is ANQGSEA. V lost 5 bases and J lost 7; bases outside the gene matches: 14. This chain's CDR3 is CSVHSGGTNLYTQYF. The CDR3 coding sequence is TGCAGCGTTCACTCGGGGGGGACTAACCTCTATACGCAGTATTTT.

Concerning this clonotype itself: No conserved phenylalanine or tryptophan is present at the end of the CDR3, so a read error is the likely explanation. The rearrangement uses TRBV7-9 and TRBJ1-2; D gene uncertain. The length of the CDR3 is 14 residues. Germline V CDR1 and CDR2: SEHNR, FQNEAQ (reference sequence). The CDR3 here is CAGSLEVPGYGYTV. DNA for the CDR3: TGTGCCGGCAGCTTAGAAGTGCCTGGGTATGGCTACACCGTC.

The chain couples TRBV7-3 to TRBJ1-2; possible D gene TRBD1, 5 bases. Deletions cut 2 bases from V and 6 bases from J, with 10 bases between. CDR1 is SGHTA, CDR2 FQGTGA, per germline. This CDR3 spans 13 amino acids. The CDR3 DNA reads TGTGCCAGCAGCTTAGGGGGAACCCATGGCTACACCTTC. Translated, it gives CASSLGGTHGYTF.

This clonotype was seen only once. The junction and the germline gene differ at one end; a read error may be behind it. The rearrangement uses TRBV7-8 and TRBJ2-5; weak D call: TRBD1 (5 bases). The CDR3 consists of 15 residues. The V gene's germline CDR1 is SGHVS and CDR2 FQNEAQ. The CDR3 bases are TGTGCCAGTAGCTTTTATGGACAAAGACAAGAGACCCGGTACTTC. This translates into CASSFYGQRQETRYF.

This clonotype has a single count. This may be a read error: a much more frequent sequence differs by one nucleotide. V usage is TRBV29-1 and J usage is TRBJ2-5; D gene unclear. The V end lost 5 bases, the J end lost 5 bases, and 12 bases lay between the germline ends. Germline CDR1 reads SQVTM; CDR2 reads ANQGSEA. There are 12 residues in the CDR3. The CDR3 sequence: CSVLGQRETQYF. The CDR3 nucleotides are TGCAGCGTTCTCGGGCAGAGGGAGACCCAGTACTTC.

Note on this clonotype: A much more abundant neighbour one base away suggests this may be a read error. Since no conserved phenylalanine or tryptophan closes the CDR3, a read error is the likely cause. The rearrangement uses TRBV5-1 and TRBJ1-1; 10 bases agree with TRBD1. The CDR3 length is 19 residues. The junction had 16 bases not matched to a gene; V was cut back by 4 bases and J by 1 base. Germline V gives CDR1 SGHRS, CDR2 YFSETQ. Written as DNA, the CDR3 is TGCGCCAGCAGCGCGGGGGACAGGGGACACCTTTATAAGAACACTGAAGCTTTCTCT. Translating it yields CASSAGDRGHLYKNTEAFS.

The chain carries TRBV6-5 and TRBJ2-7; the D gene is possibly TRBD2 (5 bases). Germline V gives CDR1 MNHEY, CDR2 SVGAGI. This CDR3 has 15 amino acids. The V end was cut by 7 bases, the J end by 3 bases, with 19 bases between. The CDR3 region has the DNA TGTGCCAGCAATGGGCTAGCAGGAGACGTCTACGAGCAGTACTTC. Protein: CASNGLAGDVYEQYF.

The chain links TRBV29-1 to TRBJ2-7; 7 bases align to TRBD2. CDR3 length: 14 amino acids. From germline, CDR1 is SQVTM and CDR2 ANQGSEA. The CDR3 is CNAGVGVGFDEQYF. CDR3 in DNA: TGCAACGCGGGGGTTGGGGTGGGATTCGACGAGCAGTACTTC.